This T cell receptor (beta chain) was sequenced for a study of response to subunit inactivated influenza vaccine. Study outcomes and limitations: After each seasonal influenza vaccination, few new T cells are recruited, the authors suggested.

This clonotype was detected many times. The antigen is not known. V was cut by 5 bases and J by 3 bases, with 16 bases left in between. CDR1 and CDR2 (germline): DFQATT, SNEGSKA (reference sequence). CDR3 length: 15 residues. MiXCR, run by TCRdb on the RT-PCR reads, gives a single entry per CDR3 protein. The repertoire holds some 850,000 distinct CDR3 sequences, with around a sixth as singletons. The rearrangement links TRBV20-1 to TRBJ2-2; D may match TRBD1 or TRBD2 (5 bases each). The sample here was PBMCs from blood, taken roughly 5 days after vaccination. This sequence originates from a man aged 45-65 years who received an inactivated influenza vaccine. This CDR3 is CSAATGTTYTGELFF. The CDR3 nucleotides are TGCAGTGCTGCCACCGGGACGACTTACACCGGGGAGCTGTTTTTT.